This T cell receptor beta chain was captured in a study of Graves' ophthalmopathy and Graves' hyperthyroidism. Trimming took 3 bases from V and 0 from J, leaving 5 bases between them. Germline values: CDR1 DFQATT, CDR2 SNEGSKA (reference sequence). The CDR3 runs to 12 residues. Using RNA transcripts, the TCR beta CDR3 regions were amplified. RT-PCR with HTBI primers came first, then second-round multiplex PCR. In TCRdb, the multiplex PCR reads were re-called with MiXCR into one record per CDR3 protein. The sample has approximately 500,000 distinct CDR3 sequences, roughly 14% seen once. This clonotype was seen many times.

V gene TRBV20-1 combines with J gene TRBJ1-1; D remains unclear. Sample: blood. The origin of this receptor is a woman in her thirties with Graves' ophthalmopathy. The CDR3 here is CSARRMNTEAFF. In nucleotides, the CDR3 is TGCAGTGCTAGGAGGATGAACACTGAAGCTTTCTTT.